The rows below give T cell receptor beta chains drawn from one sample of a study of blood T cell repertoires in COVID-19. Measured with immunoSEQ multiplex PCR; TCRdb has only the in-frame clones, and not every one. Of 150,000 to 200,000 clones listed, 86% are singletons. Source material: peripheral blood. Source of these receptors: a woman younger than 45 with active or convalescent COVID-19. CDR3s include the opening cysteine and the closing phenylalanine or tryptophan. The D gene is left open where the match is weak. Size values are once, few and many counts, or a class for expanded clones, and some rows have none.

clone size	V gene	D gene	J gene	CDR3 DNA	CDR3 protein
NA	TRBV27	TRBD1	TRBJ2-7	TGTGCCAGCAGCCCCGGGACAGGGGGTAACGAGCAGTACTTC	CASSPGTGGNEQYF
NA	TRBV19	TRBD2	TRBJ2-3	TGTGCCAGTAGTATCCGTGTTAAATTCGCACTAGCGGGATCAGATACGCAGTATTTT	CASSIRVKFALAGSDTQYF
NA	TRBV3-1/TRBV3-2	NA	TRBJ2-7	TGTGCCAGCAGCCCCGGTACGGGCTCCTACGAGCAGTACTTC	CASSPGTGSYEQYF
NA	TRBV24-1	TRBD2	TRBJ2-1	TGTGCCACCAGTGATCCCTCAGCGGGAGTAAGCAATGAGCAGTTCTTC	CATSDPSAGVSNEQFF
NA	TRBV15	TRBD1	TRBJ1-4	TGTGCCACCAGCAGTCCGGGACAGGTGGGGGAAAAACTGTTTTTT	CATSSPGQVGEKLFF
NA	TRBV5-1	TRBD2	TRBJ2-1	TGCGCCAGCAGCTTGTCGAGCGGGATAGTGAATGAGCAGTTCTTC	CASSLSSGIVNEQFF
NA	TRBV5-1	TRBD2	TRBJ2-1	TGCGCCAGCAGCCCCACCGGGACTAGCGGGAGTGGGGCCTACAATGAGCAGTTCTTC	CASSPTGTSGSGAYNEQFF
NA	TRBV9	TRBD2	TRBJ2-1	TGTGCCAGCAGCCCCGGGGGGACTAGCTCCTACAATGAGCAGTTCTTC	CASSPGGTSSYNEQFF
NA	TRBV7-9	NA	TRBJ2-2	TGTGCCAGCAGCGGATCCGGGACTCAGTGGGGAAACACCGGGGAGCTGTTTTTT	CASSGSGTQWGNTGELFF
NA	TRBV29-1	TRBD2	TRBJ2-1	TGCAGCGTTCCCCCGCTTAGCGGGAGGCCATACAATGAGCAGTTCTTC	CSVPPLSGRPYNEQFF
NA	TRBV4-1	NA	TRBJ2-3	TGCGCCAGCAGCCCGCTGGTGAGCGGCACTAGCACAGATACGCAGTATTTT	CASSPLVSGTSTDTQYF
NA	TRBV12-3/TRBV12-4	NA	TRBJ2-7	TGTGCCAGCAGTCCCCGCTCCTACGAGCAGTACTTC	CASSPRSYEQYF
NA	TRBV4-1	TRBD1	TRBJ1-4	TGCGCCAGCAGCCAACCGTCGGACAGGGTGAATGAAAAACTGTTTTTT	CASSQPSDRVNEKLFF
few	TRBV19	NA	TRBJ2-5	TGTGCCAGTAGTATAGTTAGTAGTGGAGAGACCCAGTACTTC	CASSIVSSGETQYF
NA	TRBV25-1	TRBD2	TRBJ2-1	TGTGCCAGCACGCTAGCGGGAGGCGGAAATGAGCAGTTCTTC	CASTLAGGGNEQFF
NA	TRBV24-1	TRBD2	TRBJ2-5	TGTGCCACCAGTGAGGCCGATGCGGGAGCGGGAGAGACCCAGTACTTC	CATSEADAGAGETQYF
NA	TRBV30	TRBD1	TRBJ1-2	TGTGCCTGGAGGGGACAGTCTTACTATGGCTACACCTTC	CAWRGQSYYGYTF
NA	TRBV2	NA	TRBJ1-3	TGTGCCAGCAGTGATACTGATGGAAACACCATATATTTT	CASSDTDGNTIYF
once	TRBV2	NA	TRBJ2-7	TGTGCCAGCAGTGCGGAGGAGGGAAACGAGCAGTACTTC	CASSAEEGNEQYF
once	TRBV18	TRBD1	TRBJ1-2	TGTGCCAGCTCACCGACAGGGGAGTCGTATGGCTACACCTTC	CASSPTGESYGYTF
NA	TRBV18	NA	TRBJ1-2	TGTGCCAGCTCACCCGGGAACAGTAACTATGGCTACACCTTC	CASSPGNSNYGYTF
NA	TRBV6-5	NA	TRBJ1-1	TGTGCCAGCAGTTACTCAAGCCGGAGTTTCACTGAAGCTTTCTTT	CASSYSSRSFTEAFF
NA	TRBV3-1/TRBV3-2	TRBD1	TRBJ1-6	TGTGCCAGCAGCCCTGGACAGGGAAGGTCACCCCTCCACTTT	CASSPGQGRSPLHF
NA	TRBV6-1	NA	TRBJ1-5	TGTGCCAGCAGTGAACCGAGCAATCAGCCCCAGCATTTT	CASSEPSNQPQHF
once	TRBV27	NA	TRBJ2-1	TGTGCCAGCAGTGCGAGAGATGAGCAGTTCTTC	CASSARDEQFF
NA	TRBV11-2	TRBD1	TRBJ1-2	TGTGCCAGCAGCCGGACAGGGACGGGAGGCTACACCTTC	CASSRTGTGGYTF
few	TRBV30	NA	TRBJ2-7	TGTGCCTGGAGCGCCACTAACTTGGGGGACATCGAAGGGTACGAGCAGTACTTC	CAWSATNLGDIEGYEQYF
NA	TRBV30	TRBD1	TRBJ2-3	TGTGCCTGGAGTTGGGACAGGGAGAGCACAGATACGCAGTATTTT	CAWSWDRESTDTQYF
NA	TRBV7-9	TRBD1	TRBJ1-2	TGTGCCAGCAGCACTCGACAGGGGCCCCGAGCTAACTATGGCTACACCTTC	CASSTRQGPRANYGYTF
NA	TRBV5-1	NA	TRBJ2-6	TGCGCCAGCAGCAAGACAGGCGGCTCTGGGGCCAACGTCCTGACTTTC	CASSKTGGSGANVLTF
once	TRBV4-2	TRBD1	TRBJ2-2	TGTGCCAGCAGCCGAGGACAGGGGCCTACCGGGGAGCTGTTTTTT	CASSRGQGPTGELFF
NA	TRBV19	NA	TRBJ2-3	TGTGCCAGTAGTATAGATTCTTCCACTAGCACAGATACGCAGTATTTT	CASSIDSSTSTDTQYF
NA	TRBV6-5	TRBD1	TRBJ1-2	TGTGCCAGCATAGAAACAGGGGGCTACTATGGCTACACCTTC	CASIETGGYYGYTF
NA	TRBV30	TRBD1	TRBJ1-2	TGTGCCGGCAGAAGAACAGGGGGCGCGGGCTATGGCTACACCTTC	CAGRRTGGAGYGYTF
NA	TRBV19	NA	TRBJ1-5	TGTGCCAGTACTACGCCCACGGGGGGTCAGCCCCAGCATTTT	CASTTPTGGQPQHF
NA	TRBV27	NA	TRBJ2-7	TGTGCCAGCAGTCGCCAGGGACTCCTAACCTACGAGCAGTACTTC	CASSRQGLLTYEQYF
NA	TRBV7-9	NA	TRBJ1-6	TGTGCCAGCAGCTTAGCAGGGGTGGGTAATTCACCCCTCCACTTT	CASSLAGVGNSPLHF
NA	TRBV7-9	NA	TRBJ1-6	TGTGCCAGCAGCTTAGCAGGGGCCCGCTTAAATTCACCCCTCCACTTT	CASSLAGARLNSPLHF
NA	TRBV7-9	NA	TRBJ1-2	TGTGCCAGCAGCACGTCGACAGATTCATATGGCTACACCTTC	CASSTSTDSYGYTF